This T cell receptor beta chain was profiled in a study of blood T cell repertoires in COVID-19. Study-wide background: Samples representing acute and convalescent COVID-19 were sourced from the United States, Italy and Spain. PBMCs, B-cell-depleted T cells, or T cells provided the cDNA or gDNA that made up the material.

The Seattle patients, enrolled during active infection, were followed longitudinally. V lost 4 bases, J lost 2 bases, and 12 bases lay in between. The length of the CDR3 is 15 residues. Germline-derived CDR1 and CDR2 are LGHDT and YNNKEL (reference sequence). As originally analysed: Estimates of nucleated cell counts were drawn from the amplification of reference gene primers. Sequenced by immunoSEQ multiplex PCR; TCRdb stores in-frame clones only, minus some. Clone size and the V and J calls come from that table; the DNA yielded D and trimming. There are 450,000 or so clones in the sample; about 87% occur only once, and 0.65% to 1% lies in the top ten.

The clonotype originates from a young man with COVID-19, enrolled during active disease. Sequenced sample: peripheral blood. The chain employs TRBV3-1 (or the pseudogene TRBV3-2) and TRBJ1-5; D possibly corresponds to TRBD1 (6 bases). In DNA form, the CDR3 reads TGTGCCAGCAGCCGAGGTACAGGGCGCAATCAGCCCCAGCATTTT. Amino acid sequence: CASSRGTGRNQPQHF.